This T cell receptor (beta chain) was recorded in a study of T-cell memory formation after mild COVID-19. Study information: The TCR clusters were mostly specific to one donor. Study-level points and caveats: Within pre-infection memory, some responding clones were found, suggesting cross-reactive memory joined. Clones contracting across day 15 to 85 had a balanced CD4/CD8 profile; later expanding clones leaned CD4+.

Libraries for TCRalpha and TCRbeta carried sample barcodes and unique molecular identifiers via 5'RACE. TCRdb independently ran MiXCR on the 5' RACE reads; one entry per CDR3 protein. This table holds about 430,000 distinct CDR3 sequences, roughly a quarter found once. In this sample, this clonotype turned up a few times. Its antigen remains unidentified. The CDR3 sequence is 18 residues long. The germline gives CDR1 SGHTA, CDR2 FQGTGA. V shed 2 bases, J shed 0 bases, and the junction held 7 bases outside the gene matches. The receptor's source is an adult woman who had mild COVID-19 (a few samples of this study predate the infection). Cell type and time point are not known. The V call is TRBV7-3, the J call TRBJ2-3; 11 positions match TRBD1. Sequenced material: PBMCs or a T cell subset sorted from them (not recorded which). CDR3 DNA: TGTGCCAGCAGCTTAGGGACAGGGGGGTTCTGGAGCACAGATACGCAGTATTTT. Amino acids: CASSLGTGGFWSTDTQYF.